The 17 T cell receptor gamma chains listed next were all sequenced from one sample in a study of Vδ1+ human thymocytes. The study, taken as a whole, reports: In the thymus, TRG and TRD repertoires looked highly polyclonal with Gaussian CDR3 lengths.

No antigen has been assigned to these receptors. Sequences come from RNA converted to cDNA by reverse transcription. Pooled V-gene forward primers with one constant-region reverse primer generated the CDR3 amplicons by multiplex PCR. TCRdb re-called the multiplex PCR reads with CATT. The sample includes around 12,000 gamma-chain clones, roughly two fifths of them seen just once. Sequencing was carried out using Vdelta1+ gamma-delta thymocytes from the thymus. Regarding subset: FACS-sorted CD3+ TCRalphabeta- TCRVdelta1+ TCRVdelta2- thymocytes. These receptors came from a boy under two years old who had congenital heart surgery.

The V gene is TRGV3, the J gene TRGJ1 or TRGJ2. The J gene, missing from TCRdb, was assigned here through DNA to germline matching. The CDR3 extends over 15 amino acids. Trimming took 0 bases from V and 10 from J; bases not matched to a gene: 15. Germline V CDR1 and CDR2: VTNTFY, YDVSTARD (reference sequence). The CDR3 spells CATWDRLSSGIKKLF. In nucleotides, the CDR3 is TGTGCCACCTGGGACAGGCTTAGTAGTGGTATCAAGAAACTCTTT.

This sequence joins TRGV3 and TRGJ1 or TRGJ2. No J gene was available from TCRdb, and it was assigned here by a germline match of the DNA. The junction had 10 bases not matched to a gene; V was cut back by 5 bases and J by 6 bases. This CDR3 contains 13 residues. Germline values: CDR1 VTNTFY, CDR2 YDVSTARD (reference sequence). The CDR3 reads CATWGAHGYKKLF. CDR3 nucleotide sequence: TGTGCCACCTGGGGCGCCCACGGTTATAAGAAACTCTTT.

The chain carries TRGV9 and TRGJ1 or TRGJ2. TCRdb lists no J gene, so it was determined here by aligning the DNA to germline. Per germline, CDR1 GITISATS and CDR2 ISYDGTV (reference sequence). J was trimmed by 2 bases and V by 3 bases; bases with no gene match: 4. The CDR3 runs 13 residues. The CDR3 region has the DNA TGTGCCTTGTGGGAGAGGGATTATTATAAGAAACTCTTT. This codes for CALWERDYYKKLF.

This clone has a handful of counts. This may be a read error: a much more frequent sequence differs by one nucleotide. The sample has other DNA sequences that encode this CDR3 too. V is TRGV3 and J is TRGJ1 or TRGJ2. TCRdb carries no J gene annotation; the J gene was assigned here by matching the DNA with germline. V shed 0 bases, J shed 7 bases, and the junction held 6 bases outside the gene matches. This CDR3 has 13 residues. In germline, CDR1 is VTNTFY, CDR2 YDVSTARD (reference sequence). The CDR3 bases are TGTGCCACCTGGGACAGGCGGGGATATAAGAAACTCTTT. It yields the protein CATWDRRGYKKLF.

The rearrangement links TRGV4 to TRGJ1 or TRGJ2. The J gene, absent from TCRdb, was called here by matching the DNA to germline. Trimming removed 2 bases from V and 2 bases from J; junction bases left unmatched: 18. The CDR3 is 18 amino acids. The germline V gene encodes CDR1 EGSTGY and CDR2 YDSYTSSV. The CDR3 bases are TGTGCCACCTGGGATGCCCCTACGTTTGGCAAAGATTATTATAAGAAACTCTTT. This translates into CATWDAPTFGKDYYKKLF.

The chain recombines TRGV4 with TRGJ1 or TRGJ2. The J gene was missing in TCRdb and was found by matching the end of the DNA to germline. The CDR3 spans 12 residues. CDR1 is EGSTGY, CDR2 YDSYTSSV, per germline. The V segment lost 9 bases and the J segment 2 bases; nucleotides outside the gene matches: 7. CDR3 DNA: TGTGCCACCGATTTGTATTATTATAAGAAACTCTTT. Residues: CATDLYYYKKLF.

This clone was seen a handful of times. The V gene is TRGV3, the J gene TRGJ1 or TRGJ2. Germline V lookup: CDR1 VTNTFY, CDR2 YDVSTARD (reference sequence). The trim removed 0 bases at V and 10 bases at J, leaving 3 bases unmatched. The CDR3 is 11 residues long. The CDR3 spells CATWDRQKKLF. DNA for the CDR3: TGTGCCACCTGGGACAGGCAAAAGAAACTCTTT.

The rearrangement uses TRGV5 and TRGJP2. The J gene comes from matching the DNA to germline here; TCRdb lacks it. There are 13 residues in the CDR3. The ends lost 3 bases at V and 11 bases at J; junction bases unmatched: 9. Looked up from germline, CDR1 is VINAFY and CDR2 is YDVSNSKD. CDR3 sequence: CATWDGSKWIKTF. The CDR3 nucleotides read TGTGCCACCTGGGACGGGTCGAAGTGGATCAAGACGTTT.

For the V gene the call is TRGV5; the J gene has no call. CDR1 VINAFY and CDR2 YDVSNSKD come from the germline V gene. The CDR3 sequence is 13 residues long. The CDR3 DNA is TGTGCCACCTGGGACGGGGATTATTATAGGAAAATATTT. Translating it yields CATWDGDYYRKIF.

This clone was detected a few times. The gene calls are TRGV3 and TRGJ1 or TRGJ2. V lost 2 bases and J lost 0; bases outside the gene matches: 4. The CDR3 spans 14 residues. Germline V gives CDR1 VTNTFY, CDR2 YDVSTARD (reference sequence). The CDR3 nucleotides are TGTGCCACCTGGGACATTTCGAATTATTATAAGAAACTCTTT. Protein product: CATWDISNYYKKLF.

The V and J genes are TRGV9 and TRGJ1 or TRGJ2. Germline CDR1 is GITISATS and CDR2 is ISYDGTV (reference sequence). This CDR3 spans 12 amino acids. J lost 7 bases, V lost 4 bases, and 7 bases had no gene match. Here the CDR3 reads CALWERQYKKLF. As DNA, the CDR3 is TGTGCCTTGTGGGAACGACAGTATAAGAAACTCTTT.

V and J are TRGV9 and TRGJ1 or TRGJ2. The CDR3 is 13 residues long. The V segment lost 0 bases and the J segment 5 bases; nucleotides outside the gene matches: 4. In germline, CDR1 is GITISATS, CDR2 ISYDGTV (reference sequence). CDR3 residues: CALWEVYDYKKLF. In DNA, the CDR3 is TGTGCCTTGTGGGAGGTGTATGATTATAAGAAACTCTTT.

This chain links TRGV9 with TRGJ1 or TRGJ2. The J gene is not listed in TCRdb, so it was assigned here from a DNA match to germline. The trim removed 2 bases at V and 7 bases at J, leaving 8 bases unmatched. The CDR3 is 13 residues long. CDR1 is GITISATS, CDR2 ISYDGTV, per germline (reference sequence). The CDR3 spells CALWEAQGYKKLF. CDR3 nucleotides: TGTGCCTTGTGGGAGGCCCAGGGGTATAAGAAACTCTTT.

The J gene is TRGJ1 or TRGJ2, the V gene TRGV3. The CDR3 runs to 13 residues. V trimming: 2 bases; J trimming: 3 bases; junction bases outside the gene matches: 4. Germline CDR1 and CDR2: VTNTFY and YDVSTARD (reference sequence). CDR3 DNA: TGTGCCACCTGGGACACGGGTTATTATAAGAAACTCTTT. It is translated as CATWDTGYYKKLF.

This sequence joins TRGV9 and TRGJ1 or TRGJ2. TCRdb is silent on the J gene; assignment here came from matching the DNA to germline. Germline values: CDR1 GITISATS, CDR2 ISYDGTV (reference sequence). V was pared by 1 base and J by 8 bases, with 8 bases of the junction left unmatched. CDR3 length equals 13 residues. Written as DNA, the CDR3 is TGTGCCTTGTGGGAGGTCCCCTATGATAAGAAACTCTTT. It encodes CALWEVPYDKKLF.

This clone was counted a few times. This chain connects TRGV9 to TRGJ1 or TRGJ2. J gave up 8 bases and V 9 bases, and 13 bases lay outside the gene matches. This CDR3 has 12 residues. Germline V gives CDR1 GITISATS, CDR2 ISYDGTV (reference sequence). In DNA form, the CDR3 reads TGTGCCTTGGGAGAGAAGCGGGATAAGAAACTCTTT. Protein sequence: CALGEKRDKKLF.

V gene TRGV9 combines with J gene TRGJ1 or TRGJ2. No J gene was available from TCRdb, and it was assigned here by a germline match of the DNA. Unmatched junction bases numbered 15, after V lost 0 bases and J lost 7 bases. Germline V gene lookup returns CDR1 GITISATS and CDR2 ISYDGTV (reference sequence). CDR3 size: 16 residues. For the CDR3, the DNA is TGTGCCTTGTGGGAGGTGTGGGCCCCCCACCGCTATAAGAAACTCTTT. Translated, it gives CALWEVWAPHRYKKLF.